What follows describes a single T cell receptor (beta chain). Its specificity is not known. V lost 6 bases and J 4 bases, leaving 13 bases between the germline ends. The CDR3 totals 15 residues. CDR1 and CDR2 (germline): MNHEY, SVGEGT. The Oncomine TCR Beta short-read assay sequenced DNA from cultured CD4+ T cells. MiXCR, applied by TCRdb to the PCR reads, yields one record per CDR3 protein. The profile covers 15,000 to 20,000 distinct CDR3 sequences, with approximately 49% appearing a single time and roughly 4% taken by the ten largest. Documented treatment: approximately 11-day PBMC culture with coronavirus spike peptide pools or control peptides (ViraFEST assay). Peptide pools at around 9.1 ug/ml, together with roughly 10 IU/ml IL-2, were added to cultures of some 2 million PBMCs per well. The entry originates in a study of vaccination and CD4 T cells after COVID-19. Looking at the study overall: Cells received overlapping spike peptides from SARS-CoV-2, HCoV-NL63, HCoV-OC43 and HCoV-229E as stimulation. Study-wide findings and caveats: The median SARS-CoV-2-reactive clonotype number increased from 21 to 38, without statistical significance.

The chain combines TRBV6-2 or TRBV6-3 with TRBJ1-6, with D maybe TRBD1 (6 bases). Sequences were obtained from CD4+ T cells from blood, cultured in vitro. The clonotype comes from a human donor who had recovered from COVID-19. CDR3 residues: CASRPVQGYNSPLHF. CDR3 nucleotides: TGTGCCAGCAGACCGGTACAGGGATATAATTCACCCCTCCACTTT.